Listed below are T cell receptor beta chains from one sample, sequenced in a study of cytomegalovirus exposure and HLA in healthy donors. Repertoires were generated with immunoSEQ multiplex PCR, while TCRdb's copy carries only in-frame clones and drops some. The sample includes 89,000 or so clones, about 94% of them seen just once. Sequencing was carried out using PBMCs. These receptors all come from a woman aged 25 to 39 in good health and CMV-seropositive. Both conserved end residues are part of each CDR3. Each record gives: CDR3 protein, CDR3 DNA, D gene, CDR3 length, V gene, J gene, clone size. A D gene is named only where the DNA matches it firmly. Some rows have no size entry. The others give once, few or many, or a class for an expanded clone.

CDR3aa: CATRGTGGLEETQYF
CDR3nt: TGCGCCACCAGAGGGACAGGGGGCTTGGAAGAGACCCAGTACTTC
d_gene: TRBD1
len: 15
v_gene: TRBV10-2
j_gene: TRBJ2-5
abundance: NA

CDR3aa: CASSEAGSEQYF
CDR3nt: TGTGCCAGCAGTGAAGCGGGGAGCGAGCAGTACTTC
d_gene: NA
len: 12
v_gene: TRBV2
j_gene: TRBJ2-7
abundance: once

CDR3aa: CASSLLSTDYEQYF
CDR3nt: TGCGCCAGCAGCTTGCTTAGTACCGACTACGAGCAGTACTTC
d_gene: NA
len: 14
v_gene: TRBV5-1
j_gene: TRBJ2-7
abundance: few

CDR3aa: CASSLDMRKYNEQFF
CDR3nt: TGTGCCAGCAGCTTAGATATGAGAAAATACAATGAGCAGTTCTTC
d_gene: NA
len: 15
v_gene: TRBV11-2
j_gene: TRBJ2-1
abundance: NA

CDR3aa: CASSLARPGDEQYF
CDR3nt: TGTGCCAGCAGCTTAGCCAGGCCAGGGGACGAGCAGTACTTC
d_gene: NA
len: 14
v_gene: TRBV7-9
j_gene: TRBJ2-7
abundance: NA

CDR3aa: CASSSGSSYEQYF
CDR3nt: TGTGCCAGCAGTTCTGGTAGCTCCTACGAGCAGTACTTC
d_gene: NA
len: 13
v_gene: TRBV27
j_gene: TRBJ2-7
abundance: NA

CDR3aa: CASHHRGSYNEQFF
CDR3nt: TGTGCCAGCCATCACAGGGGCTCCTACAATGAGCAGTTCTTC
d_gene: TRBD1
len: 14
v_gene: TRBV25-1
j_gene: TRBJ2-1
abundance: NA

CDR3aa: CSVEESPYGYTF
CDR3nt: TGCAGCGTTGAAGAGTCCCCTTATGGCTACACCTTC
d_gene: NA
len: 12
v_gene: TRBV29-1
j_gene: TRBJ1-2
abundance: NA

CDR3aa: CASSLLAGGGGDTQYF
CDR3nt: TGTGCCAGCAGCTTGCTAGCGGGGGGTGGGGGAGATACGCAGTATTTT
d_gene: TRBD2
len: 16
v_gene: TRBV5-4
j_gene: TRBJ2-3
abundance: NA

CDR3aa: CASSLEGTMPYEQYF
CDR3nt: TGTGCCAGCAGCTTGGAGGGGACTATGCCTTACGAGCAGTACTTC
d_gene: TRBD2
len: 15
v_gene: TRBV5-5
j_gene: TRBJ2-7
abundance: NA

CDR3aa: CASSLEGGSTDTQYF
CDR3nt: TGCGCCAGCAGCTTGGAGGGCGGGAGCACAGATACGCAGTATTTT
d_gene: NA
len: 15
v_gene: TRBV5-1
j_gene: TRBJ2-3
abundance: NA

CDR3aa: CASRTQGAEAFF
CDR3nt: TGTGCCAGCAGAACGCAGGGGGCTGAAGCTTTCTTT
d_gene: TRBD1
len: 12
v_gene: TRBV27
j_gene: TRBJ1-1
abundance: NA

CDR3aa: CASSSGNTIYF
CDR3nt: TGTGCCAGTAGCTCGGGAAACACCATATATTTT
d_gene: NA
len: 11
v_gene: TRBV19
j_gene: TRBJ1-3
abundance: once

CDR3aa: CASSHRVTNTGELFF
CDR3nt: TGCGCCAGCAGCCACAGGGTGACGAACACCGGGGAGCTGTTTTTT
d_gene: NA
len: 15
v_gene: TRBV5-1
j_gene: TRBJ2-2
abundance: NA

CDR3aa: CASSQTGGLTEAFF
CDR3nt: TGTGCCAGCAGCCAAACAGGGGGTTTGACTGAAGCTTTCTTT
d_gene: TRBD1
len: 14
v_gene: TRBV6-5
j_gene: TRBJ1-1
abundance: NA

CDR3aa: CASKLAGTTGELFF
CDR3nt: TGTGCCAGCAAACTAGCGGGGACCACCGGGGAGCTGTTTTTT
d_gene: TRBD2
len: 14
v_gene: TRBV6-5
j_gene: TRBJ2-2
abundance: NA

CDR3aa: CASSADRDGGYTF
CDR3nt: TGTGCCAGCAGTGCGGACAGGGACGGGGGCTACACCTTC
d_gene: TRBD1
len: 13
v_gene: TRBV2
j_gene: TRBJ1-2
abundance: NA

CDR3aa: CASSQDGRLGASTYEQYF
CDR3nt: TGTGCCAGCAGCCAAGATGGACGCCTAGGGGCGTCAACCTACGAGCAGTACTTC
d_gene: NA
len: 18
v_gene: TRBV14
j_gene: TRBJ2-7
abundance: NA

CDR3aa: CASSRSMTGTYEQYF
CDR3nt: TGTGCCAGCAGCCGGTCAATGACAGGGACCTACGAGCAGTACTTC
d_gene: TRBD1
len: 15
v_gene: TRBV7-2
j_gene: TRBJ2-7
abundance: NA

CDR3aa: CASSQLIAGIPPLAKNIQYF
CDR3nt: TGCGCCAGCAGCCAACTTATTGCGGGGATCCCCCCCCTAGCCAAAAACATTCAGTACTTC
d_gene: NA
len: 20
v_gene: TRBV4-1
j_gene: TRBJ2-4
abundance: NA

CDR3aa: CASSMIWENEQFF
CDR3nt: TGTGCCAGTAGTATGATTTGGGAGAATGAGCAGTTCTTC
d_gene: NA
len: 13
v_gene: TRBV19
j_gene: TRBJ2-1
abundance: NA

CDR3aa: CASSLGRSGTGELFF
CDR3nt: TGTGCCAGCAGCTTGGGGAGGTCGGGCACCGGGGAGCTGTTTTTT
d_gene: NA
len: 15
v_gene: TRBV5-4
j_gene: TRBJ2-2
abundance: NA

CDR3aa: CASSETGYNQPQHF
CDR3nt: TGTGCCAGCAGTGAGACAGGGTACAATCAGCCCCAGCATTTT
d_gene: TRBD1
len: 14
v_gene: TRBV6-1
j_gene: TRBJ1-5
abundance: few

CDR3aa: CASSLSQYGNIQYF
CDR3nt: TGCGCCAGCAGCCTATCTCAATACGGAAACATTCAGTACTTC
d_gene: NA
len: 14
v_gene: TRBV5-1
j_gene: TRBJ2-4
abundance: NA

CDR3aa: CASRRGVEAFF
CDR3nt: TGTGCCAGTCGTCGGGGGGTTGAAGCTTTCTTT
d_gene: NA
len: 11
v_gene: TRBV19
j_gene: TRBJ1-1
abundance: NA

CDR3aa: CASRTGQGVPGELFF
CDR3nt: TGTGCCAGCAGAACCGGACAGGGAGTTCCCGGGGAGCTGTTTTTT
d_gene: TRBD1
len: 15
v_gene: TRBV28
j_gene: TRBJ2-2
abundance: NA

CDR3aa: CASSLARTGNTEAFF
CDR3nt: TGTGCCAGCAGCTTAGCGCGAACTGGGAACACTGAAGCTTTCTTT
d_gene: NA
len: 15
v_gene: TRBV11-1
j_gene: TRBJ1-1
abundance: many

CDR3aa: CASSPEEGLNEKLFF
CDR3nt: TGTGCCAGCAGCCCGGAGGAGGGGCTTAATGAAAAACTGTTTTTT
d_gene: NA
len: 15
v_gene: TRBV4-2
j_gene: TRBJ1-4
abundance: NA

CDR3aa: CASSFSGVNTEAFF
CDR3nt: TGTGCCAGCAGTTTTTCGGGGGTGAACACTGAAGCTTTCTTT
d_gene: NA
len: 14
v_gene: TRBV28
j_gene: TRBJ1-1
abundance: NA

CDR3aa: CASSVKVGVEQFF
CDR3nt: TGTGCCAGCAGCGTCAAGGTAGGGGTTGAGCAGTTCTTC
d_gene: NA
len: 13
v_gene: TRBV7-3
j_gene: TRBJ2-1
abundance: NA

CDR3aa: CASSETRGHEAFF
CDR3nt: TGTGCCAGCAGTGAGACGAGGGGGCATGAAGCTTTCTTT
d_gene: TRBD1
len: 13
v_gene: TRBV28
j_gene: TRBJ1-1
abundance: NA

CDR3aa: CASSFRGGEQYF
CDR3nt: TGTGCCAGCAGCTTCCGAGGGGGCGAGCAGTACTTC
d_gene: NA
len: 12
v_gene: TRBV9
j_gene: TRBJ2-7
abundance: once

CDR3aa: CASKSSLTPTQYF
CDR3nt: TGTGCCAGCAAGTCATCGCTAACTCCGACCCAGTACTTC
d_gene: NA
len: 13
v_gene: TRBV5-8
j_gene: TRBJ2-5
abundance: NA

CDR3aa: CASSSGAYNEQFF
CDR3nt: TGTGCCAGTAGTAGCGGAGCCTACAATGAGCAGTTCTTC
d_gene: NA
len: 13
v_gene: TRBV19
j_gene: TRBJ2-1
abundance: NA

CDR3aa: CASSIDRTPNQPQHF
CDR3nt: TGTGCCAGTAGTATAGATCGGACTCCAAATCAGCCCCAGCATTTT
d_gene: NA
len: 15
v_gene: TRBV19
j_gene: TRBJ1-5
abundance: NA

CDR3aa: CASSFPFKTGINEQFF
CDR3nt: TGTGCCAGCAGCTTTCCCTTCAAGACAGGGATTAATGAGCAGTTCTTC
d_gene: TRBD1
len: 16
v_gene: TRBV5-4
j_gene: TRBJ2-1
abundance: NA

CDR3aa: CASSANRGNYGYTF
CDR3nt: TGTGCCAGCAGCGCCAACAGGGGTAACTATGGCTACACCTTC
d_gene: TRBD1
len: 14
v_gene: TRBV7-2
j_gene: TRBJ1-2
abundance: NA

CDR3aa: CASSTGTASGNTIYF
CDR3nt: TGCGCCAGCAGCACAGGGACAGCATCTGGAAACACCATATATTTT
d_gene: TRBD1
len: 15
v_gene: TRBV5-1
j_gene: TRBJ1-3
abundance: NA

CDR3aa: CASSQVSSGYYEQYF
CDR3nt: TGCGCCAGCAGCCAAGTTAGTAGCGGGTACTACGAGCAGTACTTC
d_gene: TRBD2
len: 15
v_gene: TRBV4-3
j_gene: TRBJ2-7
abundance: NA

CDR3aa: CASSHGPWGGTGDNNEQFF
CDR3nt: TGCGCCAGCAGCCACGGTCCATGGGGCGGGACAGGGGACAACAATGAGCAGTTCTTC
d_gene: TRBD1
len: 19
v_gene: TRBV4-1
j_gene: TRBJ2-1
abundance: NA

CDR3aa: CAISVHTTSGNYEQYF
CDR3nt: TGTGCCATCAGTGTGCACACAACCAGCGGGAACTACGAGCAGTACTTC
d_gene: TRBD2
len: 16
v_gene: TRBV10-3
j_gene: TRBJ2-7
abundance: NA

CDR3aa: CSVENLADTQYF
CDR3nt: TGCAGCGTAGAAAACTTAGCAGATACGCAGTATTTT
d_gene: NA
len: 12
v_gene: TRBV29-1
j_gene: TRBJ2-3
abundance: NA

CDR3aa: CASCLAGLKETQYF
CDR3nt: TGTGCCAGCTGCCTAGCGGGATTAAAAGAGACCCAGTACTTC
d_gene: TRBD2
len: 14
v_gene: TRBV28
j_gene: TRBJ2-5
abundance: NA

CDR3aa: CASSVDRGLDTQYF
CDR3nt: TGTGCCAGCAGTGTTGACAGGGGCTTAGATACGCAGTATTTT
d_gene: TRBD1
len: 14
v_gene: TRBV2
j_gene: TRBJ2-3
abundance: NA

CDR3aa: CASSTRTSGSSDEQFF
CDR3nt: TGTGCCAGCAGTACTCGGACTAGCGGGAGCAGCGATGAGCAGTTCTTC
d_gene: TRBD2
len: 16
v_gene: TRBV6-7
j_gene: TRBJ2-1
abundance: NA

CDR3aa: CASRSKLADQETQYF
CDR3nt: TGTGCCAGCAGGAGTAAACTAGCGGATCAAGAGACCCAGTACTTC
d_gene: TRBD2
len: 15
v_gene: TRBV5-6
j_gene: TRBJ2-5
abundance: NA

CDR3aa: CASGPTSGSYEQYF
CDR3nt: TGCGCCAGCGGTCCGACTAGCGGGAGCTACGAGCAGTACTTC
d_gene: TRBD2
len: 14
v_gene: TRBV5-1
j_gene: TRBJ2-7
abundance: NA

CDR3aa: CASSGRQGARKRNQPQHF
CDR3nt: TGTGCCAGCAGTGGAAGACAGGGGGCTCGTAAACGCAATCAGCCCCAGCATTTT
d_gene: TRBD1
len: 18
v_gene: TRBV6-1
j_gene: TRBJ1-5
abundance: NA

CDR3aa: CASSPIQGQAPPGTEAFF
CDR3nt: TGTGCCAGCAGTCCTATACAGGGACAGGCCCCGCCTGGGACTGAAGCTTTCTTT
d_gene: TRBD1
len: 18
v_gene: TRBV27
j_gene: TRBJ1-1
abundance: once